A single sample is the source of the 2 T cell receptor beta chains below, sequenced in a study of technical replicates of blood from several donors. Method: immunoSEQ multiplex PCR; TCRdb's copy keeps in-frame clones and lacks some. The data hold 65,000 to 80,000 clones, with roughly 97% observed a single time. The sequenced material came from T cells isolated from PBMCs. The source of these receptors is a human donor in good health.

The chain carries TRBV5-6 and TRBJ2-1; possibly TRBD2 for D (6 bases). Germline V gene data show CDR1 as SGHDT and CDR2 as YYEEEE. Trimming shortened V by 0 bases and J by 10 bases, and 11 bases separated the two germline ends. This CDR3 region has 13 residues. The CDR3 spells CASSLETAGEQFF. Here the CDR3 DNA reads TGTGCCAGCAGCTTGGAAACCGCGGGGGAGCAGTTCTTC.

This chain connects TRBV9 to TRBJ2-6; perhaps TRBD2 as D (5 bases). Between the trimmed V and J ends, which lost 2 bases and 3 bases, there was a span of 12 bases. The germline V gene encodes CDR1 SGDLS and CDR2 YYNGEE. The length of the CDR3 is 16 residues. CDR3 loop: CASSVIGLFGANVLTF. In DNA form, the CDR3 reads TGTGCCAGCAGCGTGATCGGACTTTTTGGGGCCAACGTCCTGACTTTC. Supplemented by reference TRBV9 and TRBJ2-6, the full variable domain reads DSGVTQTPKHLITATGQRVTLRCSPRSGDLSVYWYQQSLDQGLQFLIQYYNGEERAKGNILERFSAQQFPDLHSELNLSSLELGDSALYFCASSVIGLFGANVLTFGAGSRLTVL.